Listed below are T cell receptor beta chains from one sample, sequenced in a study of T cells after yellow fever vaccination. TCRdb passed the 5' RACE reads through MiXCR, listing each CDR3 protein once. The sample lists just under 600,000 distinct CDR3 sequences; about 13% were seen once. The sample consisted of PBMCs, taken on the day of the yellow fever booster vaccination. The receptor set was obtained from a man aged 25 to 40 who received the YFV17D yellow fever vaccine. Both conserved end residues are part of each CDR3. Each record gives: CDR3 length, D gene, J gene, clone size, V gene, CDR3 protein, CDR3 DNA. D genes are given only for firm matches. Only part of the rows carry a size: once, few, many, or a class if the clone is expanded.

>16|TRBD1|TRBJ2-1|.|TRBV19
CASSIGGQGEGNEQFF
TGTGCCAGTAGTATCGGAGGACAGGGTGAAGGCAATGAGCAGTTCTTC
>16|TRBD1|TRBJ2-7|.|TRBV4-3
CASSQYAGTGVGEQYF
TGCGCCAGCAGCCAGTACGCCGGGACAGGGGTAGGGGAGCAGTACTTC
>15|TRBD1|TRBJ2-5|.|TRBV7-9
CASSGTVGPRETQYF
TGTGCCAGCAGCGGGACAGTCGGTCCTAGGGAGACCCAGTACTTC
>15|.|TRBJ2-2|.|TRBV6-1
CASRAPPVVTGELFF
TGTGCCAGCAGGGCTCCCCCCGTTGTAACCGGGGAGCTGTTTTTT
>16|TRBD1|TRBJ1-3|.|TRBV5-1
CASSLEPGQGGNTIYF
TGCGCCAGCAGCTTGGAACCGGGACAGGGAGGAAACACCATATATTTT
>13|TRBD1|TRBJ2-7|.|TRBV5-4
CASSLQGKYEQYF
TGTGCCAGCAGCTTACAGGGGAAGTACGAGCAGTACTTC
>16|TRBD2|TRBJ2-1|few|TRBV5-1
CASSGTSGRAFNEQFF
TGCGCCAGCAGCGGCACCAGCGGGAGGGCCTTCAATGAGCAGTTCTTC
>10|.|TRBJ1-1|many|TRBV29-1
CSASNTEAFF
TGCAGCGCTTCCAACACTGAAGCTTTCTTT
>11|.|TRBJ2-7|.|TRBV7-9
CASSLQDKQYF
TGTGCCAGCAGCTTACAAGATAAGCAGTACTTC
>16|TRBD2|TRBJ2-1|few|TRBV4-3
CASSFRVAGGVNEQFF
TGCGCCAGCAGCTTCCGAGTCGCGGGAGGGGTCAATGAGCAGTTCTTC
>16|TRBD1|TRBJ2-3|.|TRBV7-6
CASSTPTTGGEDTQYF
TGTGCCAGCAGCACCCCGACGACAGGGGGCGAGGATACGCAGTATTTT
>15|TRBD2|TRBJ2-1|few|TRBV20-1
CSARIGLAGFNEQFF
TGCAGTGCTAGAATCGGACTAGCGGGCTTCAATGAGCAGTTCTTC
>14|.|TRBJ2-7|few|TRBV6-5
CASSYIDSYYEQYF
TGTGCCAGCAGTTACATAGACTCGTACTACGAGCAGTACTTC
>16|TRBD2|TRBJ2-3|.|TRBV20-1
CSARSTLAGETDTQYF
TGCAGTGCTAGAAGTACACTAGCGGGAGAAACAGATACGCAGTATTTT
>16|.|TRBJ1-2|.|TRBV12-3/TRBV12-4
CASSLEGSGSMGGYTF
TGTGCCAGCAGTTTAGAGGGTTCAGGGAGTATGGGAGGCTACACCTTC
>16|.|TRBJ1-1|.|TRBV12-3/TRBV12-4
CASSLDRGASRTEAFF
TGTGCCAGCAGTCTAGACCGAGGGGCGTCCCGCACTGAAGCTTTCTTT
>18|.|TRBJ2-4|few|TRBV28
CASSAWGWQGVAKNIQYF
TGTGCCAGCAGTGCATGGGGCTGGCAGGGAGTAGCCAAAAACATTCAGTACTTC
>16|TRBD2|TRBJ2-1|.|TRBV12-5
CASGSAPGTSLNEQFF
TGTGCTAGTGGTTCTGCTCCCGGGACTAGTCTTAATGAGCAGTTCTTC
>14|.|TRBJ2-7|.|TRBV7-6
CASSLGRVSYEQYF
TGTGCCAGCAGCTTAGGGCGAGTCTCCTACGAGCAGTACTTC
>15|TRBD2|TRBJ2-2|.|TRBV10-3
CAIRGTSGSGGELFF
TGTGCCATCAGGGGGACTAGCGGGAGTGGCGGGGAGCTGTTTTTT
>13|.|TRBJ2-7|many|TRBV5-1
CASSGPQGDEQYF
TGCGCCAGCAGCGGGCCGCAGGGCGACGAGCAGTACTTC
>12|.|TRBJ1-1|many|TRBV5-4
CASSIMNTEAFF
TGTGCCAGCAGCATTATGAACACTGAAGCTTTCTTT
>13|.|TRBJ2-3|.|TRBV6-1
CASSPWNTDTQYF
TGTGCCAGCAGCCCCTGGAACACAGATACGCAGTATTTT
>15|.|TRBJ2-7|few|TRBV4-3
CASSQVGGGGGKQYF
TGCGCCAGCAGCCAAGTGGGTGGGGGCGGCGGGAAGCAGTACTTC
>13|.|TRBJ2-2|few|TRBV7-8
CASSLVWGGELFF
TGTGCCAGCAGCTTAGTGTGGGGCGGGGAGCTGTTTTTT
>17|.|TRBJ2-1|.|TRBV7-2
CASSTLEGARPYNEQFF
TGTGCCAGCAGCACCTTGGAAGGGGCCCGTCCATACAATGAGCAGTTCTTC
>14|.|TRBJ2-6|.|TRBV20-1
CSARETGGANVLTF
TGCAGTGCTAGAGAGACGGGTGGGGCCAACGTCCTGACTTTC
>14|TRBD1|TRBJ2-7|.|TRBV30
CAWSPTGVTYEQYF
TGTGCCTGGAGTCCAACAGGGGTCACCTACGAGCAGTACTTC
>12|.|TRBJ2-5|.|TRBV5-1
CASSSGRETQYF
TGCGCCAGCAGCTCGGGGCGGGAGACCCAGTACTTC
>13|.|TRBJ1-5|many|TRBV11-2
CASSLGQNQPQHF
TGTGCCAGCAGCCTCGGACAGAATCAGCCCCAGCATTTT
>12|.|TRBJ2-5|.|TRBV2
CASPMGQETQYF
TGTGCCAGCCCGATGGGCCAAGAGACCCAGTACTTC
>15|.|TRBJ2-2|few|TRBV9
CASSFRDSYTGELFF
TGTGCCAGCAGCTTCCGGGACTCCTACACCGGGGAGCTGTTTTTT
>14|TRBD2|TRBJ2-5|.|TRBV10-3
CAISDVAGGETQYF
TGTGCCATCAGTGATGTGGCGGGAGGTGAGACCCAGTACTTC
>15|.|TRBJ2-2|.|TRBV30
CAWSDNHRVTGELFF
TGTGCCTGGAGTGACAATCACAGGGTCACCGGGGAGCTGTTTTTT
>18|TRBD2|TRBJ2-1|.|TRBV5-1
CASSSGLAGDGSYNEQFF
TGCGCCAGCAGCTCAGGACTAGCGGGAGACGGTTCCTACAATGAGCAGTTCTTC
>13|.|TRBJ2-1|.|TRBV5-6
CAMGPGLVNEQFF
TGTGCCATGGGCCCCGGGCTCGTCAATGAGCAGTTCTTC
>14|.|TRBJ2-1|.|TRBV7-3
CASSLDPGVPQQFF
TGTGCCAGCAGCTTGGACCCCGGTGTACCCCAGCAGTTCTTC
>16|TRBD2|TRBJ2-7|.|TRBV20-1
CSARDLRTSGSYEQYF
TGCAGTGCTAGAGATTTGAGGACTAGCGGATCCTACGAGCAGTACTTC
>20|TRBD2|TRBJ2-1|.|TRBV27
CASNPGLPRRGGSSYNEQFF
TGTGCCAGCAACCCGGGACTTCCTCGGCGGGGGGGGAGCTCCTACAATGAGCAGTTCTTC
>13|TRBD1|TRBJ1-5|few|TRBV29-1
CSVGQGADQPQHF
TGCAGCGTTGGCCAGGGGGCCGATCAGCCCCAGCATTTT
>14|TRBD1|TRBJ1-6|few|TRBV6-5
CASSRTGNDSPLHF
TGTGCCAGCAGTAGGACAGGGAATGATTCACCCCTCCACTTT
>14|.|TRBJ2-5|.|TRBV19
CASSIGHRQETQYF
TGTGCCAGTAGTATAGGTCACCGCCAAGAGACCCAGTACTTC
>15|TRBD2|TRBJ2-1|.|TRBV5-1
CASRIWTSGYNEQFF
TGCGCCAGCAGAATCTGGACTAGCGGATACAATGAGCAGTTCTTC
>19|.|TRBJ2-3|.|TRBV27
CASSFLGQTGGDITDTQYF
TGTGCCAGCAGTTTTCTGGGACAGACAGGAGGGGACATCACAGATACGCAGTATTTT
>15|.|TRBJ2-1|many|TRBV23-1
CASNLNHPSYNEQFF
TGCGCCAGCAATCTTAACCACCCCTCCTACAATGAGCAGTTCTTC
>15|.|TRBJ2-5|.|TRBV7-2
CASSPIRDPSGTQYF
TGTGCCAGCAGTCCTATTCGGGACCCCTCAGGGACCCAGTACTTC
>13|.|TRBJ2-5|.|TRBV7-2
CASSLGVSETQYF
TGTGCCAGCAGCTTAGGGGTATCGGAGACCCAGTACTTC
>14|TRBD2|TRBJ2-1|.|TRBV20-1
CSAATSGELNEQFF
TGCAGTGCTGCCACTAGCGGCGAGCTCAATGAGCAGTTCTTC
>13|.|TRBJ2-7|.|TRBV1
CSAQTIGGYEQYF
TGCAGTGCCCAAACCATAGGGGGGTACGAGCAGTACTTC
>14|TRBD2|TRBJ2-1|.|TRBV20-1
CSASMGLAANEQFF
TGCAGTGCTAGCATGGGACTAGCCGCGAATGAGCAGTTCTTC
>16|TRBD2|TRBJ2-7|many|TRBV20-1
CSARGRLAESSYEQYF
TGCAGTGCTAGAGGGAGGCTAGCGGAGAGCTCCTACGAGCAGTACTTC
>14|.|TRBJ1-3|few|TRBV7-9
CASSLIDISNTIYF
TGTGCCAGCAGCTTAATCGACATATCGAACACCATATATTTT
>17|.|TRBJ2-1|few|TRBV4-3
CASSQDWGASSYNEQFF
TGCGCCAGCAGCCAAGATTGGGGGGCTAGCTCCTACAATGAGCAGTTCTTC
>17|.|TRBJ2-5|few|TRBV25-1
CASSESGVFRLQETQYF
TGTGCCAGCAGTGAATCCGGGGTGTTCCGTTTACAAGAGACCCAGTACTTC
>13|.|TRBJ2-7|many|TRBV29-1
CSVVPNGGYEQYF
TGCAGCGTTGTTCCAAATGGGGGTTACGAGCAGTACTTC